A single sample is the source of the 12 T cell receptor beta chains below, sequenced in a study of CXCR3-negative and CXCR3-positive naive CD8 T cells. The study made its TRB cDNA libraries by 5' RACE, adding UMI labels. No DNA is given; TCRdb re-called the 5' RACE reads and lists each CDR3 protein once. The table for this sample gives some 130,000 distinct CDR3 sequences. General study points: The TRB CDR3s that CXCR3-positive naive cells carried were more hydrophobic than those of CXCR3-negative naive cells.

Their antigens are not known. Input material: naive CXCR3+ CD8+ T cells from blood. The subset was: CD45RO-CCR7+CD27+CD95- naive CD8+ T cells expressing CXCR3 (TNR3+). These receptor sequences come from a human donor in good health. Some clones in this sample may be carry-over from other donors' samples.

The chain uses TRBV19 and TRBJ2-1; as DNA is missing, the TRBD1 call by TCRdb cannot be tested. The CDR3 runs to 17 residues. Germline loops: CDR1 LNHDA, CDR2 SQIVND (reference sequence). Here the CDR3 reads CASSLGLRGSSYNEQFF.

The genes are TRBV20-1 and TRBJ2-1; with no DNA, the TCRdb D assignment of TRBD2 cannot be verified. The CDR3 loop spans 14 amino acids. Germline V gene lookup returns CDR1 DFQATT and CDR2 SNEGSKA (reference sequence). CDR3 protein: CSGSRRFSYNEQFF.

The rearrangement links TRBV7-2 to TRBJ2-5; TCRdb lists TRBD2, though no DNA is available to test this call. Germline V CDR1 and CDR2: SGHTA, FQGNSA. The CDR3 is 16 amino acids. The CDR3: CASSFTTRPFQETQYF.

The rearrangement joins TRBV7-9 to TRBJ1-1. The CDR3 spans 12 residues. The germline V gene encodes CDR1 SEHNR and CDR2 FQNEAQ (reference sequence). CDR3 sequence: CASSLSDSEAFF. The variable domain in full, with the rest retrieved from reference TRBV7-9 and TRBJ1-1, is DTGVSQNPRHKITKRGQNVTFRCDPISEHNRLYWYRQTLGQGPEFLTYFQNEAQLEKSRLLSDRFSAERPKGSFSTLEIQRTEQGDSAMYLCASSLSDSEAFFGQGTRLTVV.

This chain links TRBV3-1 with TRBJ1-2; absent DNA, TCRdb's TRBD1 call cannot be checked. Germline V gene data show CDR1 as LGHDT and CDR2 as YNNKEL (reference sequence). The CDR3 is 17 residues long. The CDR3 sequence is CASSQITYPGQEYGYTF.

The V and J genes are TRBV20-1 and TRBJ1-6; TCRdb calls TRBD1, which cannot be checked without DNA. This CDR3 region has 15 residues. Germline values: CDR1 DFQATT, CDR2 SNEGSKA (reference sequence). The CDR3 loop is CSAPAGRGGNSPLHF.

The rearrangement joins TRBV7-9 to TRBJ1-4. The CDR3 length is 13 residues. Germline V CDR1 and CDR2: SEHNR, FQNEAQ (reference sequence). The CDR3 sequence is CASGPGGNEKLFF.

The chain has TRBV19 and TRBJ1-5; the TRBD1 assignment by TCRdb is unverifiable without DNA. This CDR3 is 17 amino acids long. Germline loops: CDR1 LNHDA, CDR2 SQIVND (reference sequence). CDR3 residues: CASRKLVESRGNQPQHF. Variable domain in full (rest from reference TRBV19 and TRBJ1-5): DGGITQSPKYLFRKEGQNVTLSCEQNLNHDAMYWYRQDPGQGLRLIYYSQIVNDFQKGDIAEGYSVSREKKESFPLTVTSAQKNPTAFYLCASRKLVESRGNQPQHFGDGTRLSIL.

V usage is TRBV5-1 and J usage is TRBJ2-3; the TCRdb call, TRBD1, lacks DNA for checking. Germline V gene lookup returns CDR1 SGHRS and CDR2 YFSETQ. The CDR3 runs 16 residues. The CDR3: CASREGTQAVTDTQYF.

V and J are TRBV4-3 and TRBJ2-7; TCRdb indicates TRBD1, and absent DNA this call remains unverified. Germline V gives CDR1 LGHNA, CDR2 YSLEER. This CDR3 is 15 amino acids long. This CDR3 is CASSQGRDSSYEEYF.

This chain uses TRBV29-1 with TRBJ1-5; the D call from TCRdb, TRBD1, cannot be confirmed without DNA. Germline CDR1 and CDR2: SQVTM and ANQGSEA. This CDR3 has 14 amino acids. CDR3 residues: CSVAAGDSNQPQHF. The full variable domain, its missing parts supplied by reference TRBV29-1 and TRBJ1-5, is SAVISQKPSRDICQRGTSLTIQCQVDSQVTMMFWYRQQPGQSLTLIATANQGSEATYESGFVIDKFPISRPNLTFSTLTVSNMSPEDSSIYLCSVAAGDSNQPQHFGDGTRLSIL.

The chain couples TRBV3-1 to TRBJ1-1; TCRdb's D call, TRBD1, is unchecked because there is no DNA. The CDR3 runs to 16 residues. Germline V gives CDR1 LGHDT, CDR2 YNNKEL (reference sequence). The CDR3 loop reads CASSQDRGDFFTEAFF.